The 13 T cell receptor beta chains below were found in one sample sequenced in a study of blood T cells in healthy people across ages. Primed by a sample-barcoded 5' primer and a J-beta primer mix, a second PCR proceeded for about 7 to 11 cycles. A single record per CDR3 protein comes from TCRdb applying MiXCR to the 5' RACE reads. Seen here are about 940,000 distinct CDR3 sequences, about 44% observed once, and the top ten hold roughly 13%. Sequenced: blood. The receptor set was obtained from a man aged 25-45 years in good health.

V gene TRBV20-1 combines with J gene TRBJ2-1, with 9 bases identical to TRBD2. This CDR3 contains 17 residues. Trimming cost V 0 bases and J 5 bases; bases outside gene matches: 11. CDR1 is DFQATT and CDR2 is SNEGSKA in the germline V gene (reference sequence). This CDR3 reads CSARDEAGGGEDNEQFF. DNA for the CDR3: TGCAGTGCTAGAGATGAGGCTGGCGGGGGGGAGGACAATGAGCAGTTCTTC.

In this sample, this clonotype turned up many times. The J gene is TRBJ1-1, the V gene TRBV11-3, with D possibly matching TRBD1 (5 bases). This CDR3 is 14 amino acids long. Trimming removed 5 bases from V and 2 bases from J, with 12 bases in between. Germline-derived CDR1 and CDR2 are SGHNT and YENEEA. Here the CDR3 reads CASSPGGVNTEAFF. The CDR3 DNA sequence: TGTGCCAGCAGCCCTGGGGGGGTCAACACTGAAGCTTTCTTT.

V usage is TRBV20-1 and J usage is TRBJ2-3; D is unresolved. The CDR3 is made up of 12 amino acids. Trimming left V 6 bases short and J 6 bases short, with 13 bases between. Germline values: CDR1 DFQATT, CDR2 SNEGSKA (reference sequence). CDR3 nucleotide sequence: TGCAGTGCAGACCTCCGTACGGATACGCAGTATTTT. Its translation is CSADLRTDTQYF.

The gene calls are TRBV2 and TRBJ1-2; D is possibly TRBD1 (5 bases). The V end was cut by 4 bases, the J end by 8 bases, with 17 bases between. Per germline, CDR1 SNHLY and CDR2 FYNNEI. There are 14 residues in the CDR3. Here the CDR3 reads CASSVTGQGPGYTF. The CDR3 DNA reads TGTGCCAGCAGTGTAACCGGACAAGGACCCGGCTACACCTTC.

This rearrangement joins TRBV30 to TRBJ2-2, with TRBD1 matching 7 bases. V was pared by 0 bases and J by 5 bases, with 9 bases of the junction left unmatched. Germline CDR1 reads GTSNPN; CDR2 reads SVGIG (reference sequence). The CDR3 has 16 residues. The CDR3 DNA reads TGTGCCTGGAGTGTACGGGGACAGATGAAGACCGGGGAGCTGTTTTTT. Translating gives CAWSVRGQMKTGELFF.

The rearrangement links TRBV5-1 to TRBJ2-1; D is perhaps TRBD1 (5 bases). Trimming shortened V by 3 bases and J by 8 bases, and 15 bases separated the two germline ends. The germline CDR1 and CDR2 sequences are SGHRS and YFSETQ. The CDR3 is made up of 14 amino acids. CDR3: CASSSTQGWDEQFF. CDR3 bases: TGCGCCAGCAGCTCCACCCAGGGATGGGATGAGCAGTTCTTC.

V gene TRBV12-3 or TRBV12-4 combines with J gene TRBJ2-7; D not resolved. The J call may be in error: the DNA end matches TRBJ2-5 better. The CDR3 extends over 12 amino acids. The CDR3 region has the DNA TGTGCCAGCAAGAAAAGAATGGGGACCCAGTACTTC. It specifies CASKKRMGTQYF.

V usage is TRBV5-1 and J usage is TRBJ2-5; TRBD1 might be the D (6 bases). V lost 0 bases and J lost 0, with 9 bases in between. Germline V lookup: CDR1 SGHRS, CDR2 YFSETQ. The CDR3 length is 15 residues. CDR3 region: CASSLGQENQETQYF. CDR3 nucleotide sequence: TGCGCCAGCAGCTTGGGACAGGAGAACCAAGAGACCCAGTACTTC. The variable domain in full, completed from reference TRBV5-1 and TRBJ2-5, reads KAGVTQTPRYLIKTRGQQVTLSCSPISGHRSVSWYQQTPGQGLQFLFEYFSETQRNKGNFPGRFSGRQFSNSRSEMNVSTLELGDSALYLCASSLGQENQETQYFGPGTRLLVL.

This clonotype was seen just once. The V and J genes are TRBV4-2 and TRBJ2-3; 7 bases are a match to TRBD2. This CDR3 has 15 residues. The V and J ends lost 0 bases and 5 bases, in that order; junction bases with no gene match: 5. Per germline, CDR1 LGHNA and CDR2 YNFKEQ. CDR3 region: CASSQDGGVGDTQYF. For the CDR3, the DNA is TGTGCCAGCAGCCAAGATGGGGGGGTTGGAGATACGCAGTATTTT.

The V and J genes are TRBV20-1 and TRBJ2-7, with D unclear. This CDR3 region has 12 residues. Germline V lookup: CDR1 DFQATT, CDR2 SNEGSKA (reference sequence). The CDR3 loop is CRAIDGSYEQYF. CDR3 in DNA: TGCAGGGCAATCGACGGCTCCTACGAGCAGTACTTC.

The gene calls are TRBV14 and TRBJ1-1; D may be TRBD1 (5 bases). The V gene lost 2 bases and the J gene lost 8 bases, with 18 bases spanning the gap. Germline V lookup: CDR1 SGHDN, CDR2 FVKESK. The CDR3 spans 15 residues. The CDR3 sequence: CASSQPGSLNREAFF. Written as DNA, the CDR3 is TGTGCCAGCAGCCAACCGGGGTCTCTCAACAGGGAAGCTTTCTTT.

The chain joins TRBV7-8 to TRBJ2-2, with D uncertain. The CDR3 extends over 14 amino acids. The germline V gene encodes CDR1 SGHVS and CDR2 FQNEAQ. The V end was cut by 5 bases, the J end by 1 base, with 8 bases between. CDR3 amino acids: CASSRSMNTGELFF. CDR3 sequence (DNA): TGTGCCAGCAGCCGAAGTATGAACACCGGGGAGCTGTTTTTT.

The chain uses TRBV6-5 and TRBJ1-1, with a weak D call TRBD1 (5 bases). The CDR3 loop spans 12 amino acids. Trimming cost V 2 bases and J 8 bases, with 9 bases left between them. Per germline, CDR1 MNHEY and CDR2 SVGAGI. The CDR3 region has the DNA TGTGCCAGCAGTTACAGCAGGGACGAAGCTTTCTTT. Amino acids: CASSYSRDEAFF.